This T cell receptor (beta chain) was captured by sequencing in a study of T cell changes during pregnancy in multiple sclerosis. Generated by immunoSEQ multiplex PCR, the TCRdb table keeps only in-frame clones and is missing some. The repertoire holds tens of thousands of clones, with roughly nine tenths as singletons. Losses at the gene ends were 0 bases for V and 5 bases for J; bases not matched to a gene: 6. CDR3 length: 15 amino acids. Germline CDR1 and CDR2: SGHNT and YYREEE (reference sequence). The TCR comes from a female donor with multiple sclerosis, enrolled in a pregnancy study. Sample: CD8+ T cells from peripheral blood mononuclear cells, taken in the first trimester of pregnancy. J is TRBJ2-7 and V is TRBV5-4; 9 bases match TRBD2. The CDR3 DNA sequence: TGTGCCAGCAGCTTGGCGGCGGGAGGGCCCCACGAGCAGTACTTC. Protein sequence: CASSLAAGGPHEQYF. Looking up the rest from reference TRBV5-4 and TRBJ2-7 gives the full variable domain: ETGVTQSPTHLIKTRGQQVTLRCSSQSGHNTVSWYQQALGQGPQFIFQYYREEENGRGNFPPRFSGLQFPNYSSELNVNALELDDSALYLCASSLAAGGPHEQYFGPGTRLTVT.